Presented here are 24 T cell receptor beta chains from one specimen sequenced in a study of blood T cell repertoires in COVID-19 (dated by TCRdb to 2018 to 2021). The library came from the immunoSEQ multiplex PCR assay. This is the immuneACCESS table as TCRdb keeps it, with only in-frame sequences that have V and J called. A part of the clones is gone; compared with another copy, unresolved V genes explain less than half, and the rest is unexplained. In all, the sample holds approximately 85,000 clones, and approximately 89% of those were seen once. The top ten clones comprise around 2.1% of the sample. Material: peripheral blood. These receptors came from a man over 45 with acute or convalescent COVID-19.

V and J are TRBV28 and TRBJ2-5; D call uncertain. Germline V gives CDR1 MDHEN, CDR2 SYDVKM. Trimming left V 3 bases short and J 2 bases short, with 10 bases between. CDR3 length: 14 residues. The CDR3 sequence: CASSFRTVQETQYF. For the CDR3, the DNA is TGTGCCAGCAGTTTTAGAACGGTACAAGAGACCCAGTACTTC.

V and J are TRBV18 and TRBJ2-3; 12 bases fit TRBD2. The V gene end was trimmed by 6 bases and the J gene end by 5 bases; junction bases not matched to a gene: 12. The CDR3 consists of 17 residues. Germline V CDR1 and CDR2: KGHSH, LQKENI. The CDR3 is CASSPSTSGRWRDTQYF. DNA of the CDR3: TGTGCCAGCTCCCCTTCGACTAGCGGGAGATGGCGAGATACGCAGTATTTT.

CDR3 region: CASSLLQGGGNQPQHF. For the CDR3, the DNA is TGTGCCAGCAGCTTGTTACAAGGGGGCGGTAATCAGCCCCAGCATTTT. This chain joins TRBV5-8 and TRBJ1-5, with 7 bases lining up with TRBD1. The junction had 8 bases not matched to a gene; V was cut back by 1 base and J by 4 bases. The CDR3 contains 16 residues. CDR1 SGHTS and CDR2 YDEGEE come from the germline V gene.

This clone was found a few times. This sequence joins TRBV25-1 and TRBJ1-3; D uncertain. V shed 7 bases and J shed 0 bases, with 10 bases lying between them. The CDR3 sequence is 14 residues long. The germline V gene encodes CDR1 MGHDK and CDR2 SYGVNS. The CDR3 coding sequence is TGTGCCAGCAACGGTCCTCACTCTGGAAACACCATATATTTT. It yields the protein CASNGPHSGNTIYF. The complete variable domain, with remaining parts taken from reference TRBV25-1 and TRBJ1-3, reads EADIYQTPRYLVIGTGKKITLECSQTMGHDKMYWYQQDPGMELHLIHYSYGVNSTEKGDLSSESTVSRIRTEHFPLTLESARPSHTSQYLCASNGPHSGNTIYFGEGSWLTVV.

This chain connects TRBV7-9 to TRBJ1-1, with 8 bases aligning to TRBD1. V lost 5 bases and J lost 4; bases outside the gene matches: 3. Germline lookup yields CDR1 SEHNR and CDR2 FQNEAQ (reference sequence). This CDR3 is built from 13 residues. CDR3 loop: CASSPTGGTEAFF. Written as DNA, the CDR3 is TGTGCCAGCAGCCCAACAGGGGGCACTGAAGCTTTCTTT. The full variable domain, in which reference TRBV7-9 and TRBJ1-1 provide the parts outside the CDR3, is DTGVSQNPRHKITKRGQNVTFRCDPISEHNRLYWYRQTLGQGPEFLTYFQNEAQLEKSRLLSDRFSAERPKGSFSTLEIQRTEQGDSAMYLCASSPTGGTEAFFGQGTRLTVV.

The chain links TRBV12-3 or TRBV12-4 to TRBJ2-7, with D uncertain. This CDR3 region has 13 residues. Deletions cut 3 bases from V and 2 bases from J, with 8 bases between. The CDR3 region is CASSFATTYEQYF. CDR3 DNA: TGTGCCAGCAGTTTCGCTACCACCTACGAGCAGTACTTC.

J is TRBJ2-1 and V is TRBV7-3; TRBD2 matches at 13 bases. CDR3 length: 15 amino acids. Germline-derived CDR1 and CDR2 are SGHTA and FQGTGA. V was pared by 1 base and J by 7 bases, with 1 base of the junction left unmatched. CDR3 in DNA: TGTGCCAGCAGCTTAAAACTAGCGGGAGGGAATGAGCAGTTCTTC. This encodes CASSLKLAGGNEQFF.

In nucleotides, the CDR3 is TGCGCCAGCAGCCAAGATGAGGGCAGCTATTACGAGCAGTACGTC. Translation gives CASSQDEGSYYEQYV. V is TRBV4-1 and J is TRBJ2-7, with D possibly being TRBD2 (5 bases). The CDR3 runs 15 residues. Germline loops: CDR1 MGHRA, CDR2 YSYEKL. V dropped 0 bases and J dropped 4 bases, with 13 bases sitting between them.

The chain links TRBV6-5 to TRBJ1-4; possible D gene TRBD1, 5 bases. The V and J ends lost 8 bases and 6 bases respectively, with 13 bases between them. CDR1 MNHEY and CDR2 SVGAGI come from the germline V gene. This CDR3 spans 13 amino acids. CDR3 amino acids: CASSMGRDEKLFF. As DNA, the CDR3 is TGTGCCAGCTCGATGGGCAGGGATGAAAAACTGTTTTTT.

The chain couples TRBV5-1 to TRBJ1-1; the match to TRBD1 covers 7 bases. Trimming at V came to 7 bases and at J to 1 base, leaving 7 bases not matched to a gene. This CDR3 is built from 14 residues. Looked up from germline, CDR1 is SGHRS and CDR2 is YFSETQ. The CDR3 spells CASGPGQTNTEAFF. CDR3 coding DNA: TGCGCCAGCGGGCCGGGACAGACGAACACTGAAGCTTTCTTT.

CDR3 in amino acids: CASRTSGGYNEQFF. The CDR3 DNA reads as TGTGCCAGTCGTACTAGCGGGGGTTACAATGAGCAGTTCTTC. The V call is TRBV25-1, the J call TRBJ2-1; 11 bases match TRBD2. Germline V CDR1 and CDR2: MGHDK, SYGVNS. This CDR3 has 14 residues. With 9 bases clipped from V and 4 bases from J, the junction kept 5 bases outside the gene matches.

V and J are TRBV5-5 and TRBJ1-6; no definite D call. From germline, CDR1 is SGHKS and CDR2 YYEKEE (reference sequence). Deletions cut 5 bases from V and 4 bases from J, with 16 bases between. The CDR3 contains 16 residues. CDR3 loop: CASRDSRLSYNSPLHF. CDR3 in DNA: TGTGCCAGCAGGGACTCTCGGTTATCTTATAATTCACCCCTCCACTTT.

This clone showed up just a few times. The CDR3 here is CASSPQGYGYTF. DNA of the CDR3: TGTGCCAGCAGTCCCCAGGGCTATGGCTACACCTTC. The chain employs TRBV27 and TRBJ1-2, with D maybe TRBD1 (5 bases). Deletions cut 5 bases from V and 4 bases from J, with 8 bases between. This CDR3 has 12 amino acids. Germline V lookup: CDR1 MNHEY, CDR2 SMNVEV (reference sequence).

The V and J genes are TRBV7-3 and TRBJ2-2; 9 nucleotides agree with TRBD2. The ends lost 3 bases at V and 0 bases at J; junction bases unmatched: 2. CDR3 length equals 16 residues. In germline, CDR1 is SGHTA, CDR2 FQGTGA. The chain's CDR3 is CASSLVAGANTGELFF. For the CDR3, the DNA is TGTGCCAGCAGCTTGGTAGCGGGGGCGAACACCGGGGAGCTGTTTTTT.

The rearrangement joins TRBV7-2 to TRBJ2-1; 9 bases line up with TRBD2. J gave up 7 bases and V 8 bases, and 6 bases lay outside the gene matches. Germline V gene data show CDR1 as SGHTA and CDR2 as FQGNSA. This CDR3 is 13 amino acids long. The CDR3 region has the DNA TGTGCCAGCCGGGGTAGCGGGGGAAATGAGCAGTTCTTC. Translating gives CASRGSGGNEQFF.

Written as DNA, the CDR3 is TGTGCCAGCAGCTTGGGACAGGGGATCACCTATGGCTACACCTTC. Residues: CASSLGQGITYGYTF. The chain uses TRBV5-6 and TRBJ1-2, with TRBD1 identical over 8 bases. CDR1 SGHDT and CDR2 YYEEEE come from the germline V gene. The V gene end was trimmed by 0 bases and the J gene end by 4 bases; junction bases not matched to a gene: 5. CDR3 size: 15 residues.

This chain uses TRBV18 with TRBJ2-2, with D perhaps matching TRBD1 (6 bases). Germline V gene data show CDR1 as KGHSH and CDR2 as LQKENI. The CDR3 is 15 amino acids. V was shortened by 1 base and J by 4 bases, with 10 bases between the two germline ends. In DNA form, the CDR3 reads TGTGCCAGCTCACCACGGGACATTGGCACCGGGGAGCTGTTTTTT. Amino acid sequence: CASSPRDIGTGELFF. Variable domain in full (rest from reference TRBV18 and TRBJ2-2): NAGVMQNPRHLVRRRGQEARLRCSPMKGHSHVYWYRQLPEEGLKFMVYLQKENIIDESGMPKERFSAEFPKEGPSILRIQQVVRGDSAAYFCASSPRDIGTGELFFGEGSRLTVL.

The chain has TRBV3-1 (or the pseudogene TRBV3-2) and TRBJ2-3; D is ambiguous. Trimming took off 4 bases at V and 0 bases at J, with 5 bases between the two ends. This CDR3 spans 13 amino acids. Germline CDR1 LGHDT, CDR2 YNNKEL (reference sequence). The DNA for the CDR3 is TGTGCCAGCAGCCCGACTAGCACAGATACGCAGTATTTT. It yields the protein CASSPTSTDTQYF.

The chain carries TRBV6-2 or TRBV6-3 and TRBJ2-1, with 11 bases that match TRBD2. This CDR3 spans 16 amino acids. With V trimmed by 4 bases and J by 7 bases, 9 bases remained unmatched. Germline-derived CDR1 and CDR2 are MNHEY and SVGEGT. In DNA, the CDR3 is TGTGCCAGCAGTTCTCCTAGCGGGAGGTACATTAATGAGCAGTTCTTC. It specifies CASSSPSGRYINEQFF.

J is TRBJ2-7 and V is TRBV10-3; D may be TRBD1 (6 bases). The CDR3 totals 13 residues. From germline, CDR1 is ENHRY and CDR2 SYGVKD. V was pared by 10 bases and J by 6 bases, with 19 bases between. The CDR3 DNA is TGTGCCACCAGACAGGCTTCAATGGGCGAGCAGTACGTC. Its translation is CATRQASMGEQYV.

The genes are TRBV4-3 and TRBJ2-7; D is ambiguous. Germline V gives CDR1 LGHNA, CDR2 YSLEER. Trimming left V 0 bases short and J 4 bases short, with 10 bases between. This CDR3 is built from 14 residues. DNA for the CDR3: TGCGCCAGCAGCCAAGAAGCGTATTCATACGAGCAGTACGTC. Protein: CASSQEAYSYEQYV.

This chain joins TRBV7-2 and TRBJ1-1; 7 positions match TRBD1. The J segment lost 0 bases and the V segment lost 5 bases, leaving 6 bases of the junction unmatched. The CDR3 consists of 15 residues. Germline V gives CDR1 SGHTA, CDR2 FQGNSA. CDR3 sequence (DNA): TGTGCCAGCAGCGCCCGACAGGGACTGAACACTGAAGCTTTCTTT. Amino acids: CASSARQGLNTEAFF.

The CDR3 sequence is CASCRDRGDQPQHF. In DNA form, the CDR3 reads TGTGCCAGCTGCCGGGACAGGGGAGATCAGCCCCAGCATTTT. The rearrangement links TRBV6-5 to TRBJ1-5, with 10 bases matching TRBD1. V lost 8 bases and J lost 5; bases outside the gene matches: 6. The germline V gene encodes CDR1 MNHEY and CDR2 SVGAGI. The CDR3 covers 14 residues.

CDR3 DNA sequence: TGTGCCACCAGCTGGGCGGGGCCCGATGAGCAGTTCTTC. Residues: CATSWAGPDEQFF. This chain uses TRBV15 with TRBJ2-1; D is possibly TRBD2 (6 bases). This CDR3 is built from 13 residues. Trimming removed 5 bases from V and 8 bases from J, with 13 bases in between. Germline V lookup: CDR1 LNHNV, CDR2 YYDKDF (reference sequence).